Detailed here is one T cell receptor (beta chain). Its antigen remains unknown. Looked up from germline, CDR1 is LNHNV and CDR2 is YYDKDF (reference sequence). The CDR3 is made up of 16 amino acids. These data belong to a study of CXCR3-negative and CXCR3-positive naive CD8 T cells. Overall study results and limits: CXCR3-expressing naive cells carried TRB CDR3s more hydrophobic than those of CXCR3-negative naive cells.

Libraries of TRB cDNA were made by 5' RACE and carried UMIs. TCRdb re-called the 5' RACE reads and gives one entry per CDR3 protein, without DNA. The listing records under 150,000 distinct CDR3 sequences. This TCR came from a human donor in good health. Some clones in this sample may be carry-over from other donors' samples. This sequence joins TRBV15 and TRBJ1-6; the TCRdb call, TRBD1, lacks DNA for checking. The sequenced sample consisted of naive CXCR3+ CD8+ T cells from blood. Subset indicated: CD45RO-CCR7+CD27+CD95- naive CD8+ T cells expressing CXCR3 (TNR3+). Here the CDR3 reads CATSRNRQGSNSPLHF.